The clone carrying this T cell receptor (beta chain) came up many times. Its specificity is unknown. The library targeted TCRbeta and was prepared with unique molecular identifiers. TCRdb recomputed calls from the PCR reads with MiXCR, one row per CDR3 protein. The data hold approximately 980,000 distinct CDR3 sequences, with about 30% observed a single time. The data were obtained in a study of T-cell reconstitution after alpha-beta-depleted transplantation in children. General study results and limits: About two months after transplant, alpha-beta T cells reportedly came from several hundred expanded graft clones. Diversity and T-cell counts at one year after transplant derived mostly from new T cells.

This CDR3 is 14 amino acids long. Germline assignment: CDR1 KGHDR and CDR2 SFDVKD. V lost 10 bases to trimming and J lost 6 bases, with 18 bases between them. This sequence originates from a boy under three years old who had a stem cell transplant for SCID, so the T cells may come from the graft donor. The V call is TRBV24-1, the J call TRBJ2-1; a possible D gene is TRBD1 (5 bases). Sequenced material: PBMCs, mostly from graft donor cells, taken 360 days after TCRalphabeta/CD19-depleted stem cell transplant. DNA for the CDR3: TGTGCCACTTGGGGCAGGGCCTCTTCCAATGAGCAGTTCTTC. Translated, it gives CATWGRASSNEQFF.